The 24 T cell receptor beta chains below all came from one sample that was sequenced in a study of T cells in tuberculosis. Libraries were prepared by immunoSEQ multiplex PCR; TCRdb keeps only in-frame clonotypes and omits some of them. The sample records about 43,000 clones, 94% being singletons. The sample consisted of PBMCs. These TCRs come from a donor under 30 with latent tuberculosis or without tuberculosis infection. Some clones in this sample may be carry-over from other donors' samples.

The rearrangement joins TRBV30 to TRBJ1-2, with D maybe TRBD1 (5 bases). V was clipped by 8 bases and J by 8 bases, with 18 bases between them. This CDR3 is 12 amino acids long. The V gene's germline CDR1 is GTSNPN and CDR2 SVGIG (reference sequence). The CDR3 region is CAGGHLNLGYTF. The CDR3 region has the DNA TGTGCCGGTGGACATCTAAATTTGGGCTACACCTTC.

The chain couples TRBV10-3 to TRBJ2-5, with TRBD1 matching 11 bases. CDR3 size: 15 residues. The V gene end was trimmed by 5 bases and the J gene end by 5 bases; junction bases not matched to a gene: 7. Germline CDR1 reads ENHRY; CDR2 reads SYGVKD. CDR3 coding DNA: TGTGCCATCAGTCGTGGACAGGGGGCATGGGAGACCCAGTACTTC. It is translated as CAISRGQGAWETQYF.

CDR3 sequence reads: CASSPGLAGQVDDEQFF. The DNA for the CDR3 is TGTGCCAGCAGTCCGGGACTAGCGGGACAGGTTGACGATGAGCAGTTCTTC. J is TRBJ2-1 and V is TRBV27; 13 bases are shared with TRBD2. J was trimmed by 8 bases and V by 5 bases; bases with no gene match: 12. Germline-derived CDR1 and CDR2 are MNHEY and SMNVEV (reference sequence). CDR3 length: 17 residues.

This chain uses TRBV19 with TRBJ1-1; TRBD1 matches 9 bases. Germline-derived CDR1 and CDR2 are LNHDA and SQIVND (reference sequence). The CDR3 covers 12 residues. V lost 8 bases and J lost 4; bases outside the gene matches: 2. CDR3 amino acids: CASGTGPTEAFF. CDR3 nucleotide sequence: TGTGCCAGTGGGACAGGGCCCACTGAAGCTTTCTTT.

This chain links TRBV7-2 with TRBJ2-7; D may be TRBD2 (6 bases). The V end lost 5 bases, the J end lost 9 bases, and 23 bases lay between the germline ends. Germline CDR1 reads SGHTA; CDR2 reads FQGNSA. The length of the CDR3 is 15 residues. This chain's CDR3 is CASSLGGSYPTVQYF. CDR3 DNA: TGTGCCAGCAGCCTGGGGGGATCCTACCCTACGGTGCAGTACTTC.

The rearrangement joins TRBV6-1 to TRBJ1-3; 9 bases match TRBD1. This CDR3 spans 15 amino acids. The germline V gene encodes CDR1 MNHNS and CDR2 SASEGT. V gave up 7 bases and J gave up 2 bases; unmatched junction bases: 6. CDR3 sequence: CASTTQGAAGNTIYF. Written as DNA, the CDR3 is TGTGCCAGCACAACACAGGGGGCGGCTGGAAACACCATATATTTT.

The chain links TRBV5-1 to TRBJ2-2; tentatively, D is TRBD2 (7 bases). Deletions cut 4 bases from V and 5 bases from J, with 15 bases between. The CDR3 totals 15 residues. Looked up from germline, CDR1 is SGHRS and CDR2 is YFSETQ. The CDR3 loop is CASSPHREGTGELFF. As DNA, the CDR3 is TGCGCCAGCAGCCCGCACAGGGAGGGGACCGGGGAGCTGTTTTTT.

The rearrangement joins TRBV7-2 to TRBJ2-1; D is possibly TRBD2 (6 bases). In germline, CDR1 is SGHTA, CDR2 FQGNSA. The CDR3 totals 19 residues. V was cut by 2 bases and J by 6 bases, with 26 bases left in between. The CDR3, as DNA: TGTGCCAGCAGCTTAAGAGGTAGTCTGTCCGGGACTGAACGCAATGAGCAGTTCTTC. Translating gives CASSLRGSLSGTERNEQFF.

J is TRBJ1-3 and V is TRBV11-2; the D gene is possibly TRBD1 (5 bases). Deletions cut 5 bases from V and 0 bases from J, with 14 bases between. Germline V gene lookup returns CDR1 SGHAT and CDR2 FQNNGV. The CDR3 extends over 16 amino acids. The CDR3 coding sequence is TGTGCCAGCAGCGTGTACCAGGGAACCTCTGGAAACACCATATATTTT. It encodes CASSVYQGTSGNTIYF.

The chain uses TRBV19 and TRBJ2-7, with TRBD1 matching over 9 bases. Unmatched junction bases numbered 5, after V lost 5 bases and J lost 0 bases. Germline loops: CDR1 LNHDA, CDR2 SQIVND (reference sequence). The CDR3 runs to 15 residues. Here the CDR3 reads CASSSGQGSSYEQYF. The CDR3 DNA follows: TGTGCCAGTAGTTCGGGACAGGGAAGCTCCTACGAGCAGTACTTC.

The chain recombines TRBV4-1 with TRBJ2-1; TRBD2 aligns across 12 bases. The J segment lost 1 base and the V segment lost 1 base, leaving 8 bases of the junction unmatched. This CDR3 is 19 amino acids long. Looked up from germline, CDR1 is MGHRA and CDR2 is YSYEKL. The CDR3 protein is CASSQVTSGRRGSYNEQFF. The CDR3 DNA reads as TGCGCCAGCAGCCAAGTAACTAGCGGGAGGAGGGGTTCCTACAATGAGCAGTTCTTC.

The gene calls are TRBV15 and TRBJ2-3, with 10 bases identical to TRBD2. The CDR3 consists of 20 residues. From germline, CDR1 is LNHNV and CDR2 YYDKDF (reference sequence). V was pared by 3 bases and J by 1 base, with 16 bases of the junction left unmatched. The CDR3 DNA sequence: TGTGCCACCAGCAGGAAGCGGCGTCTAGCGGGAGTAGGACGCACAGATACGCAGTATTTT. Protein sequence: CATSRKRRLAGVGRTDTQYF.

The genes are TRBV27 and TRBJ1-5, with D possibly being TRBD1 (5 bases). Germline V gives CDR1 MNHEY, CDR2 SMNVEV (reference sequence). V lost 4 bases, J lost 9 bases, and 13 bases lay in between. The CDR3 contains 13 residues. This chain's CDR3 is CASSWQSTGPQHF. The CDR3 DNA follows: TGTGCCAGCAGTTGGCAGAGTACAGGGCCCCAGCATTTT.

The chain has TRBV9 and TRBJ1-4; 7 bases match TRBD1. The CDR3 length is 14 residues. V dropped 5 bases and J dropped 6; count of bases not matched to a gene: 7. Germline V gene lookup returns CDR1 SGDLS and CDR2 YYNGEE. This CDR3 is CASSLQGTHEKLFF. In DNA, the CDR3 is TGTGCCAGCAGTTTACAGGGGACTCATGAAAAACTGTTTTTT.

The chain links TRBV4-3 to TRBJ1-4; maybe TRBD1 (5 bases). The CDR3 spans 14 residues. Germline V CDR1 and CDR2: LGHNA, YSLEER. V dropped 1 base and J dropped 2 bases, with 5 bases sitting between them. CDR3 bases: TGCGCCAGCAGCCAAGGACAGACTAATGAAAAACTGTTTTTT. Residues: CASSQGQTNEKLFF.

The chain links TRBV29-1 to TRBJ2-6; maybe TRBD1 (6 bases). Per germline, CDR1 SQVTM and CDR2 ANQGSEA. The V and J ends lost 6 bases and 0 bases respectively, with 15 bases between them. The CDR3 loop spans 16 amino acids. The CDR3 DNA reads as TGCAGCGTATCCGGGACATTGGACTCTGGGGCCAACGTCCTGACTTTC. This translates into CSVSGTLDSGANVLTF.

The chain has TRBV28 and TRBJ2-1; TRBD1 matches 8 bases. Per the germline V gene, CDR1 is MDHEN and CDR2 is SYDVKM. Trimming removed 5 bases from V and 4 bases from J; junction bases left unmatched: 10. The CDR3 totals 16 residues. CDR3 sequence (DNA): TGTGCCAGCAGTCCGCAGACCGGGACAGGTTACAATGAGCAGTTCTTC. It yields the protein CASSPQTGTGYNEQFF. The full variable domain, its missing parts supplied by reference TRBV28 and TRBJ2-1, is DVKVTQSSRYLVKRTGEKVFLECVQDMDHENMFWYRQDPGLGLRLIYFSYDVKMKEKGDIPEGYSVSREKKERFSLILESASTNQTSMYLCASSPQTGTGYNEQFFGPGTRLTVL.

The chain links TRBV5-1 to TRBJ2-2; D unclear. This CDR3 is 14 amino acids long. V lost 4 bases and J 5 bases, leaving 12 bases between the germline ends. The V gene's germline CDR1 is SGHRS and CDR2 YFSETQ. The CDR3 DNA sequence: TGCGCCAGCAGCCCCCAGGCACCTACCGGGGAGCTGTTTTTT. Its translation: CASSPQAPTGELFF.

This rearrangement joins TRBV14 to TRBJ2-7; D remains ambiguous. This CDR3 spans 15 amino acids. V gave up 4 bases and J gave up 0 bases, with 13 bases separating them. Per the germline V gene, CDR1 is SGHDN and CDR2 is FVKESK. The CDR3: CASSPLLTDSYEQYF. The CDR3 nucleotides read TGTGCCAGCAGCCCCCTGCTTACAGACTCCTACGAGCAGTACTTC.

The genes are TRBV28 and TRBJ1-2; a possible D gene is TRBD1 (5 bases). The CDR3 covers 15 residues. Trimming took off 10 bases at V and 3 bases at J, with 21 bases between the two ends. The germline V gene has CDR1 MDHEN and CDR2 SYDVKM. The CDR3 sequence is CATLGRRGGDYGYTF. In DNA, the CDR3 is TGTGCCACCCTCGGCCGGCGGGGGGGGGACTATGGCTACACCTTC.

This chain's CDR3 is CASSDRARINQPQHF. The CDR3 DNA reads as TGTGCCAGCAGCGACAGGGCCAGAATCAATCAGCCCCAGCATTTT. The V gene is TRBV2, the J gene TRBJ1-5; 7 nucleotides agree with TRBD1. The CDR3 loop spans 15 amino acids. From germline, CDR1 is SNHLY and CDR2 FYNNEI. With 6 bases clipped from V and 3 bases from J, the junction kept 8 bases outside the gene matches.

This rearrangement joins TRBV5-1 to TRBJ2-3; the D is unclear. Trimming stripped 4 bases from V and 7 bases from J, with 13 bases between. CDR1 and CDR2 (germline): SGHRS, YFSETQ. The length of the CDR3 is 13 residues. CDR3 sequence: CASSQILRNTQYF. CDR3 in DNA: TGCGCCAGCAGCCAGATCCTCAGGAATACGCAGTATTTT. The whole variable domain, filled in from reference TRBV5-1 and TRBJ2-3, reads KAGVTQTPRYLIKTRGQQVTLSCSPISGHRSVSWYQQTPGQGLQFLFEYFSETQRNKGNFPGRFSGRQFSNSRSEMNVSTLELGDSALYLCASSQILRNTQYFGPGTRLTVL.

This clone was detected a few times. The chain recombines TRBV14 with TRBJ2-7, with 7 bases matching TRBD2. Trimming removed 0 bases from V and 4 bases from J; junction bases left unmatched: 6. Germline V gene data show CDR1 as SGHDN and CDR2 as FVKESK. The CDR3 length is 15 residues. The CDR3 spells CASSQDGRGWYEQYF. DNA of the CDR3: TGTGCCAGCAGCCAAGATGGGAGGGGTTGGTACGAGCAGTACTTC. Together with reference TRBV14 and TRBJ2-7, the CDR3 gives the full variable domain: EAGVTQFPSHSVIEKGQTVTLRCDPISGHDNLYWYRRVMGKEIKFLLHFVKESKQDESGMPNNRFLAERTGGTYSTLKVQPAELEDSGVYFCASSQDGRGWYEQYFGPGTRLTVT.

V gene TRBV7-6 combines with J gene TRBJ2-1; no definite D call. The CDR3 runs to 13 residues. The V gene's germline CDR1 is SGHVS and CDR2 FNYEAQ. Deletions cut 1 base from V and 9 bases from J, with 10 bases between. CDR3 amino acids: CASSLGLDGEQFF. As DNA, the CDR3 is TGTGCCAGCAGCTTAGGCCTAGATGGTGAGCAGTTCTTC.